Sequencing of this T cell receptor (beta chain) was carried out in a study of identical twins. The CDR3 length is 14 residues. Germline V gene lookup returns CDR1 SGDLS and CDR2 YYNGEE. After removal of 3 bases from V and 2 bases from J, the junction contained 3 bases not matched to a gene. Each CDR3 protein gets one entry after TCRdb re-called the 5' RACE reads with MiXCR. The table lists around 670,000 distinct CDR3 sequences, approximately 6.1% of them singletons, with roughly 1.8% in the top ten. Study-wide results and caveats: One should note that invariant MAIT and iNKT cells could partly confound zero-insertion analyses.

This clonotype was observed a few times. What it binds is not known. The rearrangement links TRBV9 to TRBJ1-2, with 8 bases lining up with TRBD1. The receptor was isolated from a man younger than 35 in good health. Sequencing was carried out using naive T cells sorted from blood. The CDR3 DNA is TGTGCCAGCAGCGCCCAGGGGGCGAACTATGGCTACACCTTC. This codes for CASSAQGANYGYTF.